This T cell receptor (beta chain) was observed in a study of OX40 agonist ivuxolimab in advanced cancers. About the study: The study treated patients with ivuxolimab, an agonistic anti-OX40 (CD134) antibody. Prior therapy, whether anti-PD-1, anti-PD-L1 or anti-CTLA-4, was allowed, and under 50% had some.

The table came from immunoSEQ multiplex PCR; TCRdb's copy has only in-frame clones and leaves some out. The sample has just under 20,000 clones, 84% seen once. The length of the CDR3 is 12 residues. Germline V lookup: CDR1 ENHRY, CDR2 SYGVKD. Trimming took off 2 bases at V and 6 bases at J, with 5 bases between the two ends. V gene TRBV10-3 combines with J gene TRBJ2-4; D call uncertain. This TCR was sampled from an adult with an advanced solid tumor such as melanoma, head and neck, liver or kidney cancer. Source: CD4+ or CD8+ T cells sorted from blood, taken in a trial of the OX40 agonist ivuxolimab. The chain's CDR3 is CAISETRNIQYF. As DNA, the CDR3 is TGTGCCATCAGTGAGACCAGAAACATTCAGTACTTC.